The 14 T cell receptor beta chains listed next were all sequenced from one sample in a study of identifying expanded T cells in peripheral blood. Clones were read by immunoSEQ multiplex PCR, and TCRdb kept only the in-frame ones, dropping some. The table lists under 100,000 clones, 70% to 90% of them singletons. What was sequenced was blood. These receptors were obtained from a person aged 18 to 69 in good health.

J is TRBJ2-7 and V is TRBV6-1; 8 bases line up with TRBD1. CDR3 size: 15 residues. J lost 2 bases, V lost 3 bases, and 6 bases had no gene match. Germline values: CDR1 MNHNS, CDR2 SASEGT. For the CDR3, the DNA is TGTGCCAGCAGTGACCGCGGACAGGGAACCTACGAGCAGTACTTC. Translating gives CASSDRGQGTYEQYF.

This chain links TRBV11-3 with TRBJ2-1; weak D call: TRBD2 (6 bases). Trimming took 7 bases from V and 6 from J, leaving 16 bases between them. The CDR3 extends over 14 amino acids. The germline gives CDR1 SGHNT, CDR2 YENEEA. DNA for the CDR3: TGTGCCAGCACCAGTAGGAGGGGATTCAATGAGCAGTTCTTC. Translated: CASTSRRGFNEQFF.

The chain couples TRBV6-5 to TRBJ1-5; tentatively, D is TRBD1 (6 bases). Germline V gene sequence: CDR1 MNHEY, CDR2 SVGAGI. This CDR3 is 15 amino acids long. V was cut by 6 bases and J by 0 bases, with 12 bases left in between. CDR3 sequence: CASRGTRNSNQPQHF. CDR3 coding DNA: TGTGCCAGCAGGGGGACAAGGAATAGCAATCAGCCCCAGCATTTT.

The table lists this clone with a few counts. CDR3: CASSGTGASSYNSPLHF. The CDR3 DNA is TGTGCCAGCAGCGGAACAGGGGCGAGCTCCTATAATTCACCCCTCCACTTT. This chain connects TRBV7-9 to TRBJ1-6; 7 bases agree with TRBD1. CDR3 length: 17 amino acids. The trim removed 5 bases at V and 0 bases at J, leaving 7 bases unmatched. CDR1 and CDR2 from the germline V gene are SEHNR and FQNEAQ (reference sequence).

The chain uses TRBV11-2 and TRBJ2-2, with TRBD2 matching 7 bases. CDR3 size: 15 residues. J gave up 1 base and V 2 bases, and 1 base lay outside the gene matches. Germline lookup yields CDR1 SGHAT and CDR2 FQNNGV. CDR3 amino acids: CASSLIAGNTGELFF. For the CDR3, the DNA is TGTGCCAGCAGCTTAATAGCGGGGAACACCGGGGAGCTGTTTTTT.

The chain employs TRBV30 and TRBJ2-3, with TRBD1 matching over 7 bases. The CDR3 sequence is 12 residues long. Trimming took 4 bases from V and 4 from J; bases not matched to a gene: 2. Germline CDR1 GTSNPN, CDR2 SVGIG (reference sequence). The CDR3 DNA sequence: TGTGCCTGGAATCAGGGGGCAGATACGCAGTATTTT. Its protein is CAWNQGADTQYF.

This clone was counted only a few times. The gene calls are TRBV7-8 and TRBJ1-2, with 8 bases lining up with TRBD1. With V trimmed by 1 base and J by 4 bases, 5 bases remained unmatched. This CDR3 is built from 15 residues. The germline CDR1 and CDR2 sequences are SGHVS and FQNEAQ. The CDR3 spells CASSLGGTGSYGYTF. The CDR3 nucleotides are TGTGCCAGCAGCTTAGGGGGGACAGGTTCCTATGGCTACACCTTC. The whole variable domain, remainder taken from reference TRBV7-8 and TRBJ1-2, is GAGVSQSPRYKVAKRGQDVALRCDPISGHVSLFWYQQALGQGPEFLTYFQNEAQLDKSGLPSDRFFAERPEGSVSTLKIQRTQQEDSAVYLCASSLGGTGSYGYTFGSGTRLTVV.

This rearrangement joins TRBV5-4 to TRBJ2-5; TRBD2 agrees at 12 bases. Germline loops: CDR1 SGHNT, CDR2 YYREEE (reference sequence). CDR3 size: 13 residues. The CDR3 here is CFTSGGIQETQYF. CDR3 nucleotide sequence: TGTTTTACTAGCGGGGGGATTCAAGAGACCCAGTACTTC.

The J gene is TRBJ1-1, the V gene TRBV18, with D unclear. The length of the CDR3 is 15 residues. Deletions cut 2 bases from V and 2 bases from J, with 12 bases between. Looked up from germline, CDR1 is KGHSH and CDR2 is LQKENI. This chain's CDR3 is CASSPIARGNTEAFF. In DNA, the CDR3 is TGTGCCAGCTCACCAATTGCACGGGGTAACACTGAAGCTTTCTTT.

This clone was detected many times. The rearrangement links TRBV11-3 to TRBJ2-7; TRBD1 aligns across 7 bases. V trimming: 5 bases; J trimming: 0 bases; junction bases outside the gene matches: 4. Germline assignment: CDR1 SGHNT and CDR2 YENEEA. The CDR3 loop spans 14 amino acids. The chain's CDR3 is CASSPGQASYEQYF. Here the CDR3 DNA reads TGTGCCAGCAGCCCAGGACAGGCCTCCTACGAGCAGTACTTC.

The chain recombines TRBV5-1 with TRBJ2-7, with 8 bases fitting TRBD1. This CDR3 has 13 residues. The V segment lost 5 bases and the J segment 5 bases; nucleotides outside the gene matches: 6. Germline V gives CDR1 SGHRS, CDR2 YFSETQ. CDR3 sequence: CASSYGQGNEQYF. The CDR3 region has the DNA TGCGCCAGCAGTTACGGACAGGGCAACGAGCAGTACTTC.

This clone was detected only a few times. This sequence joins TRBV27 and TRBJ2-7; 12 bases are shared with TRBD1. The germline V gene has CDR1 MNHEY and CDR2 SMNVEV (reference sequence). V dropped 3 bases and J dropped 11; count of bases not matched to a gene: 8. The CDR3 runs 14 residues. The CDR3 here is CASSFTRDRGQKYF. The CDR3 region has the DNA TGTGCCAGCAGTTTCACCCGGGACAGGGGGCAAAAGTACTTC.

This clone was seen once. The V and J genes are TRBV27 and TRBJ2-3; D might be TRBD2 (6 bases). The germline gives CDR1 MNHEY, CDR2 SMNVEV (reference sequence). Trimming stripped 0 bases from V and 5 bases from J, with 6 bases between. The CDR3 contains 13 residues. This chain's CDR3 is CASSLSGGDTQYF. CDR3 nucleotides: TGTGCCAGCAGTTTATCGGGGGGAGATACGCAGTATTTT.

V gene TRBV9 combines with J gene TRBJ2-3, with D perhaps TRBD1 (6 bases). Trimming removed 0 bases from V and 2 bases from J, with 13 bases in between. The germline CDR1 and CDR2 sequences are SGDLS and YYNGEE. CDR3 length: 16 amino acids. Here the CDR3 reads CASSVASDRHTDTQYF. CDR3 DNA: TGTGCCAGCAGCGTAGCTTCGGACAGACACACAGATACGCAGTATTTT.